This TCR beta chain was identified during a study of T cells in Graves' hyperthyroidism and ophthalmopathy. The CDR3 loop spans 13 amino acids. From germline, CDR1 is DFQATT and CDR2 SNEGSKA (reference sequence). The V end was cut by 6 bases, the J end by 5 bases, with 13 bases between. There were TCR beta CDR3 regions amplified from RNA transcripts. The HTBI set primed first-round TCR CDR3 RT-PCR. MiXCR, applied by TCRdb to the multiplex PCR reads, yields one record per CDR3 protein. The sample consists of under 300,000 distinct CDR3 sequences, 13% of them appearing once. This clonotype was sampled from a woman aged 25 to 39 with Graves' hyperthyroidism that later progressed to Graves' ophthalmopathy. The chain combines TRBV20-1 with TRBJ2-2, with TRBD1 as a possible D gene (6 bases). The sample was blood. DNA for the CDR3: TGCAGTGCCTTGGGACATGATACCGGGGAGCTGTTTTTT. It codes for CSALGHDTGELFF.